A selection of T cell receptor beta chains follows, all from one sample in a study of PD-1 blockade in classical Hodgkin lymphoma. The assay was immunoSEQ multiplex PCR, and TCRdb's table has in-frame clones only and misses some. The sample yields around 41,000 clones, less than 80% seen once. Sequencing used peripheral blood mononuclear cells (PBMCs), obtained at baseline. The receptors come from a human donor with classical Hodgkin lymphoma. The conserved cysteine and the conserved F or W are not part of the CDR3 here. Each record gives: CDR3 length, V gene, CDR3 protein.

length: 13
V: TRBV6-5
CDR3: ASSRTGPTNQPQH

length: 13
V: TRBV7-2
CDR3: ASSLEGQGFGTQY

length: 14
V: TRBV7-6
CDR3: ASSPVAGGSTDTQY

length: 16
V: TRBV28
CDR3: ASSKTGEGTLAKNIQY

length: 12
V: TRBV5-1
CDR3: ASSPRGSASGAF

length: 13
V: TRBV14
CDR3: ASSQVAGGLGEQY

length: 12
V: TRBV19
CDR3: ATSRTAVTYEQY

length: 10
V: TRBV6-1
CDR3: ASTPDSYEQY

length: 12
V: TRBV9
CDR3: ASSIQGLANTIY

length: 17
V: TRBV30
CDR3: AWNLASGRTPPRFCTQY

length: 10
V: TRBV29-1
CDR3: SGDRGTETQY

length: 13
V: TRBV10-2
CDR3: ASSEFALAGQPQH

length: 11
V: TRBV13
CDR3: ASSRTENTEAF

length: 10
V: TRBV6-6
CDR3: ATRTVGEKLF

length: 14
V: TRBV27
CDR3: ASSFTGGALGETQY

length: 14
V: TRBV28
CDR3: ASSSWDRANTGELF

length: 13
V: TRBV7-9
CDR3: ASSLVRGWQETQY

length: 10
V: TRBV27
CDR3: ASSSRSQPQH

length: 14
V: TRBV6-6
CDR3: ASPPTKASSTDTQY

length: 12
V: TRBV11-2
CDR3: ASSSYLPTDTQY

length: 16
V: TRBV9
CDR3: ASSVDPSGSTGANVLT

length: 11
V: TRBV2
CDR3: ASSETPTDTQY

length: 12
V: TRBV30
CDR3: AWSVSGGSQPQH

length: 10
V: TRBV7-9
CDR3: ASSFQSYGYT

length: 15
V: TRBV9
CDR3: ASGLSAGQGSGNTIY

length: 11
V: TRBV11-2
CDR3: ASSYGLIYEQY

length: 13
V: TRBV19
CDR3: ASSRGQGFFYEQY

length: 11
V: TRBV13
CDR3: ASSLWGRETQY

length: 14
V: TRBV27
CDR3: ASSPRPGRQDYEQY

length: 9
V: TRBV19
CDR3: ASGDYNEQF

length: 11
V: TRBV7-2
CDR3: ASSLNRVEKLF

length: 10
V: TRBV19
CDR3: ASSSGDYSYT

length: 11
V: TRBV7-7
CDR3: ASSLGPEYEQY

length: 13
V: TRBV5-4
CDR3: ASSFRQGRTYEQY

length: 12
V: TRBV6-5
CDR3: ASSEEDRGQPQH

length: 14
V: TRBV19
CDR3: ASRGLAGAVTGELF

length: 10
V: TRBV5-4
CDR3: ASSFREETQY

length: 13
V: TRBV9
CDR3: ASSVGWGKTDTQY

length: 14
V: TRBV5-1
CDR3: ASSSLPSGSYNEQF

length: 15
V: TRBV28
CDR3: ASSFARWFPTNQPQH

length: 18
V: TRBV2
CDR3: ANPRGDSGSRFGSTDTQY

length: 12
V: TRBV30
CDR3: AWSSGTGFEKLF

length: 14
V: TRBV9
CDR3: ASSASGTGLGNTIY

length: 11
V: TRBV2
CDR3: ASRREAGDTQY

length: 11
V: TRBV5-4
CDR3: ASSFENTGELF

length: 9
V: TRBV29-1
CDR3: SLTRGNEQF

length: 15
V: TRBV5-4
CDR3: ASSWVQIDRGFNEQY

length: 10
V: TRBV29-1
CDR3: SWRGVNTEAF

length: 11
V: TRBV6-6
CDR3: ASSWPLGSAAF

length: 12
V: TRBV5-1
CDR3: ASSFRQATYEQY

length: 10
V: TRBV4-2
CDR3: ASSQDGYEQY

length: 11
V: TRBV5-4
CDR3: ASSLEAVGELF